This T cell receptor beta chain was obtained from a study of CD8+ T cells in alopecia areata. Broader study findings: Uncertainty remains about how baseline CD8+ expansion links to response, with one nonresponder.

cDNA prepared by RNA extraction and subsequent reverse transcription served as the template for sequencing. Only in-frame clones appear in the TCRdb table, and some are missing; sequencing was by immunoSEQ multiplex PCR. The sample carries 150,000 to 200,000 clones, roughly 60% recorded once. Treatment given: oral pan-JAK inhibitor, 5-10 mg twice daily. This clone has just a few counts. Its antigen is as yet unknown. The germline V gene encodes CDR1 SGHTA and CDR2 FQGNSA. This CDR3 has 14 residues. Germline trimming cut 5 bases from V and 10 bases from J; bases unmatched to any gene: 7. This chain joins TRBV7-2 and TRBJ2-1; 11 nucleotides align to TRBD2. The sequencing used CD4+ T cells sorted from blood, collected at week 24, from a patient treated with tofacitinib. This clonotype was obtained from a human donor with alopecia areata. CDR3 loop: CASSPTRTSGEQFF. As DNA, the CDR3 is TGTGCCAGCAGCCCCACCCGGACTAGCGGGGAGCAGTTCTTC.